This T cell receptor (beta chain) was recorded in a study of response to subunit inactivated influenza vaccine. General study results and limits: Few new T cells, the authors suggested, are recruited by each seasonal influenza vaccination.

The CDR3 consists of 16 residues. Trimming took off 1 base at V and 4 bases at J, with 16 bases between the two ends. Germline CDR1 and CDR2: MNHEY and SVGAGI. A word on this clonotype: Its antigen is undetermined.

TCRdb passed the RT-PCR reads through MiXCR, listing each CDR3 protein once. Of approximately 500,000 distinct CDR3 sequences in the sample, 13% were seen once. The V and J genes are TRBV6-5 and TRBJ1-2, with D perhaps TRBD1 (6 bases). The receptor's source is a man aged 45-65 years who received an inactivated influenza vaccine. The source material was PBMCs from blood, sampled roughly 6 weeks after vaccination. The CDR3 is CASSYWAGEGGYGYTF. In nucleotides, the CDR3 is TGTGCCAGCAGTTACTGGGCAGGGGAAGGAGGCTATGGCTACACCTTC.